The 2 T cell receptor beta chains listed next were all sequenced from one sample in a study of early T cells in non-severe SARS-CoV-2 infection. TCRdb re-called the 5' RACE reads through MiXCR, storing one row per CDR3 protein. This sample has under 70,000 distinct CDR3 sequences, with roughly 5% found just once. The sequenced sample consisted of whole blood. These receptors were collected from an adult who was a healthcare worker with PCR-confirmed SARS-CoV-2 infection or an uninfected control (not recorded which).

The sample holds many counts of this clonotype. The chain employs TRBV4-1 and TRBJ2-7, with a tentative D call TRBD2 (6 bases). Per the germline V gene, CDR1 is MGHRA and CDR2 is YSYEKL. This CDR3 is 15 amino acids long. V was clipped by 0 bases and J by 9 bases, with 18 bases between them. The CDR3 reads CASSQEGGTQIGQYF. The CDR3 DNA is TGCGCCAGCAGCCAAGAGGGCGGGACCCAAATAGGGCAGTACTTC.

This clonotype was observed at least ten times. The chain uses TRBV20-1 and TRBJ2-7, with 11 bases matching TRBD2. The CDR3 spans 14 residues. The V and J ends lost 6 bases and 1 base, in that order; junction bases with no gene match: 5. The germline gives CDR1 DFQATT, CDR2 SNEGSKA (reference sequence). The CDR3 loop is CSAPTSGRSYEQYF. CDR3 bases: TGCAGTGCACCCACTAGCGGGAGATCCTACGAGCAGTACTTC.